The TCR beta chain described here comes from a study of blood T cell repertoires in COVID-19. Only in-frame clones appear in the TCRdb table, and some are missing; sequencing was by immunoSEQ multiplex PCR. The table includes 300,000 to 400,000 clones, about nine tenths detected once. The sequencing input was peripheral blood. The source of this sequence is a woman aged 70-85 years with COVID-19, enrolled during active disease.

The DNA for the CDR3 is TGCGCCAGCAGCTTAGGCCGCACAGGGGGTGAGTCACCCCTCCACTTT. This codes for CASSLGRTGGESPLHF. The V call is TRBV5-1, the J call TRBJ1-6; 8 positions match TRBD1. The germline gives CDR1 SGHRS, CDR2 YFSETQ. The CDR3 consists of 16 residues. V lost 2 bases, J lost 10 bases, and 11 bases stayed unmatched.